What follows are 2 T cell receptor beta chains derived from one specimen sequenced in a study of blood T cell repertoires in COVID-19. Sequencing was performed with immunoSEQ multiplex PCR; in TCRdb, only in-frame clones are kept and a portion is missing. The sample has about 33,000 clones; about 91% are singletons. The sequenced material came from peripheral blood. The receptors were gathered from a human donor in a cohort sampled during active COVID-19.

This chain connects TRBV7-6 to TRBJ1-4; possibly TRBD1 for D (5 bases). CDR1 is SGHVS, CDR2 FNYEAQ, per germline. V shed 3 bases and J shed 7 bases, with 9 bases lying between them. The CDR3 is 13 amino acids. The CDR3 loop is CASSFGGGEKLFF. CDR3 sequence (DNA): TGTGCCAGCAGCTTCGGGGGGGGTGAAAAACTGTTTTTT.

The rearrangement links TRBV3-1 (or the pseudogene TRBV3-2) to TRBJ2-7; no clear D. The V gene's germline CDR1 is LGHDT and CDR2 YNNKEL (reference sequence). V lost 0 bases and J lost 3, with 12 bases in between. The CDR3 extends over 15 amino acids. CDR3 nucleotides: TGTGCCAGCAGCCAAGAGTCGAAACGGGTCTACGAGCAGTACTTC. It yields the protein CASSQESKRVYEQYF.